This T cell receptor beta chain is from a study of T cells expressing NK-cell markers. From the 5' RACE reads, TCRdb lists one entry per CDR3 protein and no DNA. The sample has some 1,300 distinct CDR3 sequences, and its top ten clones hold almost 60%. Germline assignment: CDR1 SEHNR and CDR2 FQNEAQ (reference sequence). The CDR3 totals 12 residues. This clonotype registers medium-sized by frequency. The gene calls are TRBV7-9 and TRBJ2-1; as DNA is missing, the TRBD1 call by TCRdb cannot be tested. This clonotype was sampled from a woman between 18 and 29 years old in good health. Material for sequencing was blood T cells: a sorted CD56 or NKG2C T cell subset, CD4+ or CD8+ T cells, or bulk PBMC T cells (not recorded which). The CDR3 is CASSLPGNEQFF.